The present T cell receptor (beta chain) was sequenced within a study of regulatory T cells in long-lasting Graves disease. Concerning this clonotype itself: Its antigen is undetermined.

CDR1 SGHRS and CDR2 YFSETQ come from the germline V gene. With V trimmed by 4 bases and J by 5 bases, 11 bases remained unmatched. This CDR3 is 15 amino acids long. With iRepertoire HTBI primers and Arm-PCR of CDR3 regions, TCR beta libraries were built. MiXCR was run by TCRdb on the multiplex PCR reads, yielding one entry per CDR3 protein. The table lists 550,000 to 650,000 distinct CDR3 sequences, roughly 15% of them singletons, with about 11% in the top ten. Noted time point: newly diagnosed GD, antithyroid drugs for less than 3 months. PBMCs provided the RNA from which the TCR library was made. Study-level points and caveats: Repertoires from persistent disease leaned toward TRBV28, TRBJ1-2 and TRBJ2-5.

Another study also made use of these data, one on T cells in Graves' hyperthyroidism and ophthalmopathy.

The source of this sequence is a man aged 18 to 29 with Graves disease. V gene TRBV5-1 combines with J gene TRBJ2-5, with 7 bases lining up with TRBD1. Sequenced material: peripheral blood mononuclear cells (PBMCs), taken at new diagnosis, from a patient treated with antithyroid drugs. CDR3 DNA: TGCGCCAGCAGCGTCTCGACAGGGTTGAGGGAGACCCAGTACTTC. Translating gives CASSVSTGLRETQYF.